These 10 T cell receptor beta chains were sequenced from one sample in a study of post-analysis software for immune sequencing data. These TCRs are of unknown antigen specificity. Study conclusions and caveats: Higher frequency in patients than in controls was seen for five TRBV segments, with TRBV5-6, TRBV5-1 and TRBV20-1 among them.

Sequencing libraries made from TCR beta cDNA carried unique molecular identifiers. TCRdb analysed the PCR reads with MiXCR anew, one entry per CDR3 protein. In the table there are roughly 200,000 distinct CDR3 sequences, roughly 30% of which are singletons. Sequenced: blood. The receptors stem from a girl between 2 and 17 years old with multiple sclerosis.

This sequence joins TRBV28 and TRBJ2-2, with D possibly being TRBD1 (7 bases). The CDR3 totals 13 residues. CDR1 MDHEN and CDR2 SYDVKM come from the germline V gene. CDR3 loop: CVIRGVNTGELFF. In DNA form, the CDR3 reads TGTGTCATCAGGGGGGTGAACACCGGGGAGCTGTTTTTT.

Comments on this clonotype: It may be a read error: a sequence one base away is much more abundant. CDR3 region: CASSTIDARSYNEQYF. Here the CDR3 DNA reads TGTGCCAGCAGCACAATTGACGCTCGTTCCTACAATGAGCAGTACTTC. The chain is built from TRBV7-9 and TRBJ2-5; D is ambiguous. Germline V gene data show CDR1 as SEHNR and CDR2 as FQNEAQ (reference sequence). The ends were cut back, 5 bases at V and 11 bases at J, with 27 bases in the middle. The CDR3 consists of 16 residues.

CDR3 nucleotides: TGCGCCAGCAGCCAAGATAAGTGGACAGGGCAAGCCTACGAGCAGTACTTC. This gives the protein CASSQDKWTGQAYEQYF. This rearrangement joins TRBV4-1 to TRBJ2-7, with 8 nucleotides matching TRBD1. Germline lookup yields CDR1 MGHRA and CDR2 YSYEKL. The V gene end was trimmed by 0 bases and the J gene end by 2 bases; junction bases not matched to a gene: 9. This CDR3 is 17 amino acids long.

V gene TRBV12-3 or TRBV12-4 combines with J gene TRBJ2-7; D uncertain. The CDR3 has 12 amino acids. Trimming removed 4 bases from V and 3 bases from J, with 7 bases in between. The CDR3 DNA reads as TGTGCCAGCAGTTCACAGAACTACGAGCAGTACTTC. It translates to CASSSQNYEQYF.

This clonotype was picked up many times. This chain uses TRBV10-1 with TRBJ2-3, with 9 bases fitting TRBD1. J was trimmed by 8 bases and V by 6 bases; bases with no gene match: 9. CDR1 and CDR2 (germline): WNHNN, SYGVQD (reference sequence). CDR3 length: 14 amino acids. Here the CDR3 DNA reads TGCGCCAGCAGCGCCGGGACAGGGAGTACTACGCAGTATTTT. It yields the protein CASSAGTGSTTQYF.

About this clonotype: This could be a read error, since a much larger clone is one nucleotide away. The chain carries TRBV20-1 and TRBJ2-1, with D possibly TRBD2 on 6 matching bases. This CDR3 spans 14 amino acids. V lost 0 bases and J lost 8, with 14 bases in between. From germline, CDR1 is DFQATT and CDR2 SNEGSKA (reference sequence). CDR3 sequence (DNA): TGCAGTGCTAGAGAGAGGAGGGGCAAAGATGAGCAGTTCTTC. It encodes CSARERRGKDEQFF.

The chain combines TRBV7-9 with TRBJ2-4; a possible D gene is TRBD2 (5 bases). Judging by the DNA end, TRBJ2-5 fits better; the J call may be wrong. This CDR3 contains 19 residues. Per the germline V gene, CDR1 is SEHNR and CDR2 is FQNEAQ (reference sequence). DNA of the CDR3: TGTGCCAGCAGCTTAAAGGTTTTCTCAGGACTTGAGGGACAAGAGACCCAGTACTTC. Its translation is CASSLKVFSGLEGQETQYF.

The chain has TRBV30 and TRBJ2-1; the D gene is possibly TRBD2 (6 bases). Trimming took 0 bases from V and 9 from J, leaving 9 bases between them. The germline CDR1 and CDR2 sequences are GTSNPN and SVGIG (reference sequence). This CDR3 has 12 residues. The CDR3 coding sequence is TGTGCCTGGAGTGTAATCGGGGGTGAGCAGTTCTTC. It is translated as CAWSVIGGEQFF.

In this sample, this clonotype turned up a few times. CDR3: CASSLGAWAEAFF. The CDR3 DNA reads as TGCGCCAGCAGCTTGGGAGCATGGGCTGAAGCTTTCTTT. This chain joins TRBV5-1 and TRBJ1-1; D gene ambiguous. Trimming left V 0 bases short and J 6 bases short, with 9 bases between. The germline V gene encodes CDR1 SGHRS and CDR2 YFSETQ. This CDR3 spans 13 amino acids. Complete variable domain (other parts from reference TRBV5-1 and TRBJ1-1): KAGVTQTPRYLIKTRGQQVTLSCSPISGHRSVSWYQQTPGQGLQFLFEYFSETQRNKGNFPGRFSGRQFSNSRSEMNVSTLELGDSALYLCASSLGAWAEAFFGQGTRLTVV.

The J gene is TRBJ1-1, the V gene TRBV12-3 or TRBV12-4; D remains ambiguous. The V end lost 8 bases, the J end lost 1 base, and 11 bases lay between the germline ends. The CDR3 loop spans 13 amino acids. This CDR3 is CASYFTGNTEAFF. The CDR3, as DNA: TGTGCCAGCTACTTTACGGGGAACACTGAAGCTTTCTTT.